This T cell receptor beta chain derives from a study of PD-1 blockade in classical Hodgkin lymphoma. Notes on the study in general: According to reports, newly diagnosed patients had lower baseline TCR diversity than healthy donors, and relapsed/refractory patients had lower baseline TCR diversity still.

Time point specified: cycle 4 day 1 (C4D1), after less than 7 weeks of nivolumab. Every patient was affected by relapse after autologous stem cell transplantation, while exposure to brentuximab vedotin was not uniform. With respect to this clone: Its antigen is not identified.

Libraries were prepared by immunoSEQ multiplex PCR; TCRdb keeps only in-frame clonotypes and omits some of them. The sample lists 50,000 or so clones; about 80% were seen once. The CDR3 sequence is 15 residues long. Germline V gives CDR1 WSHSY, CDR2 SAAADI. The V gene lost 0 bases and the J gene lost 2 bases, with 10 bases spanning the gap. Sequenced here: peripheral blood mononuclear cells (PBMCs), sampled before the fourth cycle of nivolumab. This chain uses TRBV10-2 with TRBJ1-2, with D possibly TRBD1 on 5 matching bases. This TCR derives from a human donor with classical Hodgkin lymphoma. CDR3 DNA: TGCGCCAGCAGTGAGTCGCGGGGCCGAAACTATGGCTACACCTTC. This gives the protein CASSESRGRNYGYTF.